The clone carrying this T cell receptor beta chain has just a few counts. Its antigen is undetermined. This specimen belongs to a study of T-cell memory formation after mild COVID-19. Study conclusions and caveats: Researchers could not confirm that second-wave clones peaking on day 37 targeted SARS-CoV-2. Clones shrinking between day 15 and 85 showed a balanced CD4/CD8 split, and those that grew later tilted toward CD4+.

TCRdb re-analysed the 5' RACE reads in MiXCR, keeping a single row per CDR3 protein. The sample records about 450,000 distinct CDR3 sequences, 23% being singletons. The V gene lost 2 bases and the J gene lost 0 bases, with 1 base spanning the gap. Germline V gene data show CDR1 as ENHRY and CDR2 as SYGVKD. This CDR3 is 12 amino acids long. The chain joins TRBV10-3 to TRBJ1-1; D uncertain. The source of this sequence is an adult woman who had mild COVID-19 (a few samples of this study predate the infection). Cell type and time point are not known. Material for sequencing was PBMCs or a T cell subset sorted from them (not recorded which). In DNA, the CDR3 is TGTGCCATCAGTGAGGTGAACACTGAAGCTTTCTTT. This sequence encodes CAISEVNTEAFF.